The clone carrying this T cell receptor beta chain came up a few times. This sample stems from a study of identical twins. The germline V gene has CDR1 MGHDK and CDR2 SYGVNS. Unmatched junction bases numbered 8, after V lost 6 bases and J lost 10 bases. CDR3 length equals 13 residues. TCRdb reprocessed the 5' RACE reads with MiXCR, giving one entry per CDR3 protein. The table includes 510,000 or so distinct CDR3 sequences, 12% to 15% detected once. This same sample was also part of a study on yellow fever vaccine responses in identical twins.

Sequences were obtained from CD4+ T cells sorted from blood. The sequence was obtained from a woman aged 18 to 35 in good health. This chain joins TRBV25-1 and TRBJ2-1; TRBD2 matches at 8 bases. CDR3 bases: TGTGCCAGCAGGCCCGGGGGGGCCAGGGAGCAGTTCTTC. It translates to CASRPGGAREQFF.